The TCR beta chain described here comes from a study of T-cell memory formation after mild COVID-19. 5'RACE with constant-segment primers yielded barcoded, UMI-tagged TCR alpha and TCR beta cDNA libraries. One entry per CDR3 protein, called by TCRdb with MiXCR from the 5' RACE reads. The sample contains approximately 340,000 distinct CDR3 sequences, 10% to 15% of which appear only once. The CDR3 spans 14 residues. From germline, CDR1 is MNHEY and CDR2 SVGEGT. V was trimmed by 2 bases and J by 3 bases, leaving 11 bases between them. The sequenced sample consisted of PBMCs or a T cell subset sorted from them (not recorded which). The receptor comes from a man younger than 30 who had mild COVID-19 (a few samples of this study predate the infection). Cell type and time point are not known. The chain employs TRBV6-2 or TRBV6-3 and TRBJ2-7; perhaps TRBD2 as D (6 bases). CDR3 nucleotide sequence: TGTGCCAGCAGTTACAGGGCGGGGATCTACGAGCAGTACGTC. This gives the protein CASSYRAGIYEQYV.